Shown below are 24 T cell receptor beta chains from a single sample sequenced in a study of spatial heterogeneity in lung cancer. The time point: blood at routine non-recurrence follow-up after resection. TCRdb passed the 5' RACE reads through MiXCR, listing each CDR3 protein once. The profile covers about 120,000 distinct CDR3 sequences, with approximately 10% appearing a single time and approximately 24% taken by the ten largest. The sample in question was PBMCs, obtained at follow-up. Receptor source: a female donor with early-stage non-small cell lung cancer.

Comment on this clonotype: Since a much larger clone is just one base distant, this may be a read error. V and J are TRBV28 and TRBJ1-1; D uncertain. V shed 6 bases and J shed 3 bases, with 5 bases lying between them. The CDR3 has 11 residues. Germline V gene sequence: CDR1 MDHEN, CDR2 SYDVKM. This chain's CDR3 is CASSLHTEAFF. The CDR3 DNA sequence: TGTGCCAGCAGCCTCCACACTGAAGCTTTCTTT.

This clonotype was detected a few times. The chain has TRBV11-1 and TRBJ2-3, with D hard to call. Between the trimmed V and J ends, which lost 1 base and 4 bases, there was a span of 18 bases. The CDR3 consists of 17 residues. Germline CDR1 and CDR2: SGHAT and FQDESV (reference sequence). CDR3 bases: TGTGCCAGCAGCTTAGGGGGATCTACGTCCGTCGCAGATACGCAGTATTTT. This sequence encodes CASSLGGSTSVADTQYF.

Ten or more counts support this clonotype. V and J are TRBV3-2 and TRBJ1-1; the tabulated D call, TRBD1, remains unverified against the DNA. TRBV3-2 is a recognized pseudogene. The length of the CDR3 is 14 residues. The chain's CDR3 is CASSRGSGNTEAFF. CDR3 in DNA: TGTGCCAGCAGCCGGGGGTCCGGGAACACTGAAGCTTTCTTT.

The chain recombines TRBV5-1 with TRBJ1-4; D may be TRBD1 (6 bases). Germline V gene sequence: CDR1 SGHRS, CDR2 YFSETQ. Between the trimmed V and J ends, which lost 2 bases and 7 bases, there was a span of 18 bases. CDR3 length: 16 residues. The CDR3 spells CASSLQGLRRGEKLFF. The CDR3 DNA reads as TGCGCCAGCAGCTTACAGGGACTACGACGGGGTGAAAAACTGTTTTTT.

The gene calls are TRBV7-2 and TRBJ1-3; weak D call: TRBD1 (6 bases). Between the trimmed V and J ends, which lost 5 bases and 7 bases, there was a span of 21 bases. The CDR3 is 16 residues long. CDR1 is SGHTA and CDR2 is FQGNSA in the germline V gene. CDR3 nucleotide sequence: TGTGCCAGCAGCGATGACAGGTCTTCTTTTCGTAACACCATATATTTT. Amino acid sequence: CASSDDRSSFRNTIYF.

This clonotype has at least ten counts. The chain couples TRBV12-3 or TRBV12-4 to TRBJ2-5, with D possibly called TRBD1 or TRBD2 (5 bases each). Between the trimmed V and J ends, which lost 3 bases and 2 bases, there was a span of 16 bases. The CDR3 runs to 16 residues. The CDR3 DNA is TGTGCCAGCAGTTTGTTCCTATGGGACCGACAAGAGACCCAGTACTTC. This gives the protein CASSLFLWDRQETQYF.

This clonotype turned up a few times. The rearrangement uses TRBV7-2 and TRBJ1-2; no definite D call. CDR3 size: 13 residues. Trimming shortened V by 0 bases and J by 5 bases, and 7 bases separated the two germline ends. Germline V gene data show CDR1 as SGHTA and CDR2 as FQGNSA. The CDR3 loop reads CASSLAGDYGYTF. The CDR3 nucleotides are TGTGCCAGCAGCTTAGCAGGAGATTATGGCTACACCTTC.

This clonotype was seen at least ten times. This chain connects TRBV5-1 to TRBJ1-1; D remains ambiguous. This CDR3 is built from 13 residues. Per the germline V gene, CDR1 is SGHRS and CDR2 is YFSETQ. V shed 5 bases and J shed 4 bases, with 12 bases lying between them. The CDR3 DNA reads TGCGCCAGCAGGGCACCGACCAGCACTGAAGCTTTCTTT. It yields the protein CASRAPTSTEAFF.

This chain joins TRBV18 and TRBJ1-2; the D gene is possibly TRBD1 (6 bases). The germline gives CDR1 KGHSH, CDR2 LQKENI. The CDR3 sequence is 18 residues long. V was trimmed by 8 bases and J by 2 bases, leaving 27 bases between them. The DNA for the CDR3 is TGTGCCAGCGGGGGTACAGGGTCGGGAAACGACAAGAACTATGGCTACACCTTC. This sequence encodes CASGGTGSGNDKNYGYTF.

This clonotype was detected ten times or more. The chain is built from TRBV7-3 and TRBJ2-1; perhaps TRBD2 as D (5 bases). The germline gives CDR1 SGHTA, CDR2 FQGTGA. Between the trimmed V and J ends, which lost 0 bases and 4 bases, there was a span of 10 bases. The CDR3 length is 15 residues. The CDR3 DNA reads TGTGCCAGCAGCTTAACTAGCGACGATTACAATGAGCAGTTCTTC. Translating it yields CASSLTSDDYNEQFF.

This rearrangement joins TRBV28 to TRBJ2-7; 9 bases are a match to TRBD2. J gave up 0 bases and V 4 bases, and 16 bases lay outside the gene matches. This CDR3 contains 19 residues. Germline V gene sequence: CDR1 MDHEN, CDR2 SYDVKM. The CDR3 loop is CASSYLLSSGNRSSYEQYF. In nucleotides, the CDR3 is TGTGCCAGCAGTTACCTACTCTCTAGCGGGAATAGGAGCTCCTACGAGCAGTACTTC.

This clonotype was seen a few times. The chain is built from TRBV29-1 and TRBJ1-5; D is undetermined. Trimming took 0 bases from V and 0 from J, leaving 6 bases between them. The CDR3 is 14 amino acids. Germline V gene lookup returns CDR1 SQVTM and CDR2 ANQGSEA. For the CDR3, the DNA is TGCAGCGTTGAAGAACGGACTAGCAATCAGCCCCAGCATTTT. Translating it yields CSVEERTSNQPQHF.

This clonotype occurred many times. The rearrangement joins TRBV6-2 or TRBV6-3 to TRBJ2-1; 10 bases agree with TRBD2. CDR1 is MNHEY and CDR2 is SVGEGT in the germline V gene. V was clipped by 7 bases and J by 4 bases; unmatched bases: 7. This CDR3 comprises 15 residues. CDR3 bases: TGTGCCAGCACCCCGGGACTAGCGAGTTACAATGAGCAGTTCTTC. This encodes CASTPGLASYNEQFF.

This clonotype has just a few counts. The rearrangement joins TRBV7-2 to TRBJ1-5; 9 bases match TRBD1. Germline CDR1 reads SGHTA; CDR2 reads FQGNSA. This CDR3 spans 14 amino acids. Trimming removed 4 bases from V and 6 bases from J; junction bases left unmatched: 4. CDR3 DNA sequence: TGTGCCAGCAGCTCAGGACAGGGGAGTCAGCCCCAGCATTTT. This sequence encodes CASSSGQGSQPQHF.

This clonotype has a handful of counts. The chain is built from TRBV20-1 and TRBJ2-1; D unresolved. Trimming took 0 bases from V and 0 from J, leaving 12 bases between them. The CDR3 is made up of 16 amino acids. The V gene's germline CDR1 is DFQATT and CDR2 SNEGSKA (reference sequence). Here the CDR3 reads CSARDWAVSSYNEQFF. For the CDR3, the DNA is TGCAGTGCTAGAGATTGGGCGGTCAGCTCCTACAATGAGCAGTTCTTC.

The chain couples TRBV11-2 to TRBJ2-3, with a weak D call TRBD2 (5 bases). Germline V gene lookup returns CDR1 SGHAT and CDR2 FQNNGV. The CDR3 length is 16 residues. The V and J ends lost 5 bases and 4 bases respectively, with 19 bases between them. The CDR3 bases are TGTGCCAGCAGCATTACGGGCGCTAGCAGTTCAGATACGCAGTATTTT. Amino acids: CASSITGASSSDTQYF.

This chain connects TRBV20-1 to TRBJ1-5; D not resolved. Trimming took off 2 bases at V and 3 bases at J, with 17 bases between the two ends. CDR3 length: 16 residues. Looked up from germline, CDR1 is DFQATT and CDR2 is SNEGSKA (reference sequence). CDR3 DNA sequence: TGCAGTGCTAGAAGTAAGGGATTCACTCCCAATCAGCCCCAGCATTTT. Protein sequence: CSARSKGFTPNQPQHF.

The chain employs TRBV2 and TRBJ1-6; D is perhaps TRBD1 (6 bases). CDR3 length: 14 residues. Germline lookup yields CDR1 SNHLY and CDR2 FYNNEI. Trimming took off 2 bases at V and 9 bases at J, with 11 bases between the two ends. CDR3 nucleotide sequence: TGTGCCAGCAGTGAAACCAGGGGAGGTTCACCCCTCCACTTT. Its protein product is CASSETRGGSPLHF.

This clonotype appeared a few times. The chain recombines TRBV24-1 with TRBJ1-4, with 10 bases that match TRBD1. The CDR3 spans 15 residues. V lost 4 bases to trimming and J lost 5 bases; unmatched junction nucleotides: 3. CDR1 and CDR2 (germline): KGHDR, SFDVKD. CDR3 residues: CATSDSGQGNEKLFF. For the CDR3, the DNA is TGTGCCACCAGTGACTCGGGACAGGGGAATGAAAAACTGTTTTTT.

The CDR3 DNA sequence: TGTGCCAGCAGGCACCGGGACCGAAGCTCCTACGAGCAGTACGTC. It codes for CASRHRDRSSYEQYV. V usage is TRBV2 and J usage is TRBJ2-7; either TRBD1 or TRBD2 may fit D (5 bases each). The CDR3 is 15 amino acids. Germline V gene lookup returns CDR1 SNHLY and CDR2 FYNNEI. V lost 6 bases, J lost 0 bases, and 15 bases lay in between.

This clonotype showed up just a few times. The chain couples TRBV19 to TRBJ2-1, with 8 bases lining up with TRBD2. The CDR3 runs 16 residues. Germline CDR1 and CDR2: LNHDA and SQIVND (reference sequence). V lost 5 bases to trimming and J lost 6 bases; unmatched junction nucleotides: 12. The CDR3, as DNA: TGTGCCAGTAGTGTCCGGGAGGGCCGAATGGGCAATGAGCAGTTCTTC. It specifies CASSVREGRMGNEQFF.

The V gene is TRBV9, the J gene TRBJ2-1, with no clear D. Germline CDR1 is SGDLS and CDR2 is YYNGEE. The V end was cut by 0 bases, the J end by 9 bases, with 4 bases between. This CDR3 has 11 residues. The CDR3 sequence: CASSVEGEQFF. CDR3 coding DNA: TGTGCCAGCAGCGTAGAGGGTGAGCAGTTCTTC.

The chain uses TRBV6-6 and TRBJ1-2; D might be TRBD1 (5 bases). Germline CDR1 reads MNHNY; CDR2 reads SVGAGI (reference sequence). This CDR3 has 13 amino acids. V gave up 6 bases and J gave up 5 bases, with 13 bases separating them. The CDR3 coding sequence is TGTGCCAGCAGACCCGGGACCTTATATGGCTACACCTTC. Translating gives CASRPGTLYGYTF.

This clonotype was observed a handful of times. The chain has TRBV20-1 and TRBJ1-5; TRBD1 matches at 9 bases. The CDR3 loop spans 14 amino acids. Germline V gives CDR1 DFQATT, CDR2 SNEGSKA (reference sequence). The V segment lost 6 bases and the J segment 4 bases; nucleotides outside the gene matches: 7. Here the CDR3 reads CSATGTGFNQPQHF. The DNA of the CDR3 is TGCAGTGCCACCGGGACAGGGTTTAATCAGCCCCAGCATTTT.